The 24 T cell receptor beta chains in this list originate from one sample, sequenced in a study of T cell responses to AZD1222 COVID-19 vaccine listed by TCRdb under 2021. Sample time point, as interpreted from the label and publication: about 28 days (+/-7) after the second vaccine dose. Receptor libraries were prepared by the immunoSEQ multiplex PCR assay. TCRdb retrieved this table from immuneACCESS and kept in-frame rearrangements only. Not all clones are present; in checked studies, unresolved V genes account for under half, and no reason is known for the remainder. The sample table holds 150,000 to 200,000 clones, of which under 95% were seen once. The ten largest make up approximately 1.1% of the sample. The sequences come from peripheral blood, collected 28 days after the second AZD1222 dose. The origin of the receptors is an adult who received the AZD1222 COVID-19 vaccine.

This rearrangement joins TRBV5-1 to TRBJ2-1; 12 nucleotides line up with TRBD1. Germline values: CDR1 SGHRS, CDR2 YFSETQ. V trimming: 3 bases; J trimming: 5 bases; junction bases outside the gene matches: 3. The length of the CDR3 is 15 residues. As DNA, the CDR3 is TGCGCCAGCAGCTCCCGGGACAGGGGGCACAATGAGCAGTTCTTC. Translation: CASSSRDRGHNEQFF.

A single count supports this clone. The rearrangement joins TRBV30 to TRBJ2-3, with TRBD2 matching over 8 bases. The germline CDR1 and CDR2 sequences are GTSNPN and SVGIG (reference sequence). V shed 5 bases and J 3 bases; nucleotides not matched to a gene: 4. The CDR3 is 13 amino acids. The CDR3 loop is CAWAGGPTDTQYF. The DNA for the CDR3 is TGTGCCTGGGCGGGGGGCCCGACAGATACGCAGTATTTT.

The J gene is TRBJ1-1, the V gene TRBV10-2; D unclear. The CDR3 extends over 12 amino acids. With 6 bases removed from V and 4 bases from J, the gap between germline ends came to 9 bases. Germline V CDR1 and CDR2: WSHSY, SAAADI. CDR3 protein: CASSALSTEAFF. CDR3 nucleotides: TGCGCCAGCAGCGCGCTTAGCACTGAAGCTTTCTTT.

The table lists this clone with a count of one. This chain uses TRBV5-1 with TRBJ1-1; no clear D gene. From germline, CDR1 is SGHRS and CDR2 YFSETQ. This CDR3 comprises 15 residues. Trimming took 0 bases from V and 1 from J, leaving 10 bases between them. The DNA of the CDR3 is TGCGCCAGCAGCTTGGCGGCAGGACCGAACACTGAAGCTTTCTTT. Translated, it gives CASSLAAGPNTEAFF.

The gene calls are TRBV9 and TRBJ2-1, with D possibly TRBD2 on 6 matching bases. From germline, CDR1 is SGDLS and CDR2 YYNGEE. V shed 0 bases and J shed 8 bases, with 9 bases lying between them. This CDR3 is 13 amino acids long. CDR3 sequence reads: CASSVEEGDEQFF. In nucleotides, the CDR3 is TGTGCCAGCAGCGTAGAGGAGGGCGATGAGCAGTTCTTC. The whole variable domain, remainder taken from reference TRBV9 and TRBJ2-1, is DSGVTQTPKHLITATGQRVTLRCSPRSGDLSVYWYQQSLDQGLQFLIQYYNGEERAKGNILERFSAQQFPDLHSELNLSSLELGDSALYFCASSVEEGDEQFFGPGTRLTVL.

This chain uses TRBV10-1 with TRBJ1-1; D not resolved. The V and J ends lost 4 bases and 4 bases respectively, with 10 bases between them. The germline V gene has CDR1 WNHNN and CDR2 SYGVQD (reference sequence). This CDR3 has 13 residues. CDR3 protein: CASSGREGTEAFF. The CDR3 DNA sequence: TGCGCCAGCAGTGGAAGGGAAGGCACTGAAGCTTTCTTT.

The chain links TRBV15 to TRBJ2-1; 7 bases line up with TRBD2. Germline V gene lookup returns CDR1 LNHNV and CDR2 YYDKDF (reference sequence). The trim removed 2 bases at V and 4 bases at J, leaving 8 bases unmatched. The CDR3 runs 16 residues. CDR3 protein: CATSRLRDYPYNEQFF. DNA of the CDR3: TGTGCCACCAGCAGACTCCGGGACTACCCTTACAATGAGCAGTTCTTC.

The chain is built from TRBV18 and TRBJ1-1; unclear D gene. CDR1 KGHSH and CDR2 LQKENI come from the germline V gene. Deletions cut 4 bases from V and 3 bases from J, with 6 bases between. This CDR3 is 12 amino acids long. The CDR3 DNA is TGTGCCAGCTCACGGGAGGACACTGAAGCTTTCTTT. Translating it yields CASSREDTEAFF.

This clone has only one observation. V is TRBV6-5 and J is TRBJ2-2; D call uncertain. V was clipped by 0 bases and J by 4 bases, with 3 bases between them. Germline CDR1 and CDR2: MNHEY and SVGAGI. The CDR3 has 13 amino acids. This CDR3 reads CASSYSGTGELFF. DNA of the CDR3: TGTGCCAGCAGTTACTCAGGCACCGGGGAGCTGTTTTTT.

This chain links TRBV18 with TRBJ2-2, with D uncertain. Trimming cost V 3 bases and J 3 bases, with 2 bases left between them. This CDR3 region has 12 residues. Looked up from germline, CDR1 is KGHSH and CDR2 is LQKENI. The CDR3 loop reads CASSPDTGELFF. CDR3 nucleotides: TGTGCCAGCTCACCGGACACCGGGGAGCTGTTTTTT.

This sequence joins TRBV23-1 and TRBJ1-6; perhaps TRBD1 as D (6 bases). TRBV23-1 is an ORF, with its function uncertain. The CDR3 runs to 15 residues. The V and J ends lost 3 bases and 8 bases respectively, with 14 bases between them. In DNA, the CDR3 is TGCGCCAGCAGTCATCTCAGGGGCCTTTATTCACCCCTCCACTTT. This translates into CASSHLRGLYSPLHF.

The table lists this clone with a count of one. The CDR3: CSVEGQGGRGYTF. The CDR3 DNA sequence: TGCAGCGTTGAAGGACAGGGCGGTCGAGGCTACACCTTC. The chain has TRBV29-1 and TRBJ1-2, with 7 positions matching TRBD1. Germline CDR1 reads SQVTM; CDR2 reads ANQGSEA. The CDR3 is made up of 13 amino acids. The J segment lost 8 bases and the V segment lost 1 base, leaving 7 bases of the junction unmatched.

The sample holds one count of this clone. V gene TRBV27 combines with J gene TRBJ1-2, with D maybe TRBD1 (5 bases). Germline V lookup: CDR1 MNHEY, CDR2 SMNVEV (reference sequence). This CDR3 spans 16 amino acids. With 0 bases removed from V and 3 bases from J, the gap between germline ends came to 14 bases. CDR3 sequence reads: CASSLSARGRDYGYTF. The CDR3 region has the DNA TGTGCCAGCAGTTTATCGGCTAGGGGCCGGGACTATGGCTACACCTTC.

The chain combines TRBV11-2 with TRBJ1-4, with D uncertain. CDR1 is SGHAT and CDR2 is FQNNGV in the germline V gene. The CDR3 contains 11 residues. V was trimmed by 5 bases and J by 11 bases, leaving 9 bases between them. CDR3 DNA: TGTGCCAGCAGCCCCCCTCGGAAACTGTTTTTT. This sequence encodes CASSPPRKLFF.

This rearrangement joins TRBV6-1 to TRBJ1-5; no firm D call. V gave up 1 base and J gave up 3 bases, with 4 bases separating them. Germline CDR1 reads MNHNS; CDR2 reads SASEGT. This CDR3 region has 13 residues. The DNA of the CDR3 is TGTGCCAGCAGTGAAGTGGCCAATCAGCCCCAGCATTTT. Its translation: CASSEVANQPQHF.

V gene TRBV7-9 combines with J gene TRBJ1-5; 10 nucleotides line up with TRBD1. From germline, CDR1 is SEHNR and CDR2 FQNEAQ (reference sequence). Trimming removed 2 bases from V and 4 bases from J; junction bases left unmatched: 2. CDR3 length: 15 amino acids. In nucleotides, the CDR3 is TGTGCCAGCAGCTTAAAGGGACAGGGGAATCAGCCCCAGCATTTT. Translating it yields CASSLKGQGNQPQHF.

This chain connects TRBV4-2 to TRBJ1-6; 7 bases map to TRBD1. The CDR3 length is 14 residues. J was trimmed by 7 bases and V by 4 bases; bases with no gene match: 4. The germline gives CDR1 LGHNA, CDR2 YNFKEQ. For the CDR3, the DNA is TGTGCCAGCAGCCTTACAGGGGACAATTCACCCCTCCACTTT. Amino acid sequence: CASSLTGDNSPLHF.

CDR3 sequence: CASSTLPGMGNTEAFF. The DNA of the CDR3 is TGTGCCAGTAGTACCCTTCCCGGGATGGGGAACACTGAAGCTTTCTTT. The V and J genes are TRBV19 and TRBJ1-1; D remains unclear. The V gene's germline CDR1 is LNHDA and CDR2 SQIVND (reference sequence). The CDR3 consists of 16 residues. V was shortened by 4 bases and J by 1 base, with 16 bases between the two germline ends.

This chain connects TRBV30 to TRBJ2-1, with 8 nucleotides matching TRBD2. V lost 3 bases and J lost 2; bases outside the gene matches: 6. The CDR3 has 15 amino acids. Germline lookup yields CDR1 GTSNPN and CDR2 SVGIG (reference sequence). The CDR3 nucleotides read TGTGCCTGGAGATTAGCGGGGATCCCCTACAATGAGCAGTTCTTC. This translates into CAWRLAGIPYNEQFF.

The V and J genes are TRBV6-5 and TRBJ2-4; TRBD1 aligns across 7 bases. J gave up 1 base and V 2 bases, and 5 bases lay outside the gene matches. This CDR3 contains 16 residues. Per the germline V gene, CDR1 is MNHEY and CDR2 is SVGAGI. The CDR3 DNA reads as TGTGCCAGCAGTTACCAAGGGGGCTTGGCCAAAAACATTCAGTACTTC. Translating it yields CASSYQGGLAKNIQYF.

As concerns this clone: Other DNA sequences from this sample encode an identical CDR3 as well. The chain has TRBV5-1 and TRBJ1-1; D is undetermined. Germline V gene sequence: CDR1 SGHRS, CDR2 YFSETQ. The CDR3 length is 14 residues. The V gene lost 0 bases and the J gene lost 1 base, with 7 bases spanning the gap. CDR3 sequence: CASSLDRPNTEAFF. CDR3 bases: TGCGCCAGCAGCTTGGACAGACCGAACACTGAAGCTTTCTTT.

DNA of the CDR3: TGTGCCAGTAGTATAGTTCCAAGGACATCTACCTACGAGCAGTACTTC. Its protein is CASSIVPRTSTYEQYF. The chain links TRBV19 to TRBJ2-7, with D tentatively TRBD1 (5 bases). CDR1 LNHDA and CDR2 SQIVND come from the germline V gene (reference sequence). The V end was cut by 1 base, the J end by 2 bases, with 15 bases between. The CDR3 is 16 amino acids.

The chain is built from TRBV15 and TRBJ2-7; 11 nucleotides match TRBD1. This CDR3 spans 14 amino acids. The V gene end was trimmed by 5 bases and the J gene end by 5 bases; junction bases not matched to a gene: 5. In germline, CDR1 is LNHNV, CDR2 YYDKDF (reference sequence). The CDR3 region is CATSPGQGAHEQYF. In nucleotides, the CDR3 is TGTGCCACCAGCCCCGGACAGGGGGCCCACGAGCAGTACTTC.

This sequence joins TRBV18 and TRBJ1-2, with D unresolved. V was trimmed by 5 bases and J by 1 base, leaving 5 bases between them. The CDR3 sequence is 12 residues long. CDR1 and CDR2 (germline): KGHSH, LQKENI. The CDR3 reads CASSGNNYGYTF. CDR3 in DNA: TGTGCCAGCTCAGGAAATAACTATGGCTACACCTTC.